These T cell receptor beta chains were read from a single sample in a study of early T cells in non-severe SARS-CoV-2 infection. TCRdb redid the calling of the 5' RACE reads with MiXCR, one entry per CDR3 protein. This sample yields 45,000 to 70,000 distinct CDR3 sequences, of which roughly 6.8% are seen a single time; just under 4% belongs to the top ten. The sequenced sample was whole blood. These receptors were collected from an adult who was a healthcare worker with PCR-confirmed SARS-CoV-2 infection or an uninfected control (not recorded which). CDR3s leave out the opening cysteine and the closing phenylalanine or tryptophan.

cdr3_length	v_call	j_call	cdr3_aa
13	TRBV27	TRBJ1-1	ASSRDRLDYTEAF
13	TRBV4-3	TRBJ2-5	ASSQDGPSRGTQY
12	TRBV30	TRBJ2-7	AWRGVSRSSEQY
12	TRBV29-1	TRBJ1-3	SVTSPQVGNTIY
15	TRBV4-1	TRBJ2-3	ASSQPGLAGARDTQY
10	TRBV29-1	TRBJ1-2	SVVRAEYGYT
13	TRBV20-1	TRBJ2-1	SARRAGPRVNEQF
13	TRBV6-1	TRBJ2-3	ASRRAGGETDTQY
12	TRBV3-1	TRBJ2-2	ASSLYQGPGELF
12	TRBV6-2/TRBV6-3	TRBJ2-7	ASSYALQGYEQY
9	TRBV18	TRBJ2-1	ASTTGNEQF
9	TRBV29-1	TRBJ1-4	SVPLGEKLF
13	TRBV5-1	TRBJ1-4	ASSLGQVDNEKLF
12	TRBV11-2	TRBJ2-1	ASSLGLQGGEQF
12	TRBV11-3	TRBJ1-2	ASSPRTGLSGYT
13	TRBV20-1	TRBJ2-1	SARWLAGGRIEQF
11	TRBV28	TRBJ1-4	ASQDSPTEKLF
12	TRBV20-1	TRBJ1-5	SAPVGQGKQPQH
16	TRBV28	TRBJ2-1	ASSLLSGQGGLYNEQF
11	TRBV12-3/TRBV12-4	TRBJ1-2	ASSRGVIYGYT
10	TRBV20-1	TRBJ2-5	SARKMAEAQY
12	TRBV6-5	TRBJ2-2	ATNSGGNTGELF
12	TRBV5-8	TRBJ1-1	ASSPSGEGGEAF
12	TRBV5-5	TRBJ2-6	ASGPPSGANVLT
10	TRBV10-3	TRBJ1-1	AISAGFMEAF
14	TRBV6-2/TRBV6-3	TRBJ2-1	ASSIVDRVSGNEQF
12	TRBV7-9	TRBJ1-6	ASSSETGMSPLH
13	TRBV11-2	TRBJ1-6	ASSLSGNSNSPLH